This T cell receptor delta chain came from a study of gamma-delta chains in newborns, infants, children. Note on this clone: Just one base apart from a much larger clone, this may be a read error.

TCRdb re-analyzed the reads via CATT. The top ten clones hold about 5.1% of a sample with around 5,400 delta-chain clones, under 20% of them seen once. Sequenced sample: blood. The sequence was obtained from a child who was a newborn, infant or young child, either healthy, febrile or measles-vaccinated (not recorded which).

The CDR3 nucleotides are TGTGCTCTTGCGGGGAGAATCATAGATGAGCTGTACACCGATAAACTCATCTTT. This sequence encodes CALAGRIIDELYTDKLIF. This chain connects TRDV1 to TRDJ1, with a possible D match to TRDD3 (5 bases). The length of the CDR3 is 18 residues. Germline V gene lookup returns CDR1 TSWWSYY and CDR2 QGS. V lost 7 bases to trimming and J lost 0 bases, with 24 bases between them.